This T cell receptor beta chain was documented in a study of Graves' ophthalmopathy and Graves' hyperthyroidism. Under 3 months in duration, the ophthalmopathy in affected donors had moderate-to-severe activity, CAS ≥3 and NOSPECS ≥4. TCR beta CDR3 amplification used RNA transcripts. RT-PCR with HTBI primers came first, then second-round multiplex PCR. TCRdb reanalysed the multiplex PCR reads using MiXCR and keeps one entry per CDR3 protein. The top ten hold 9.8% of the sample, which has fewer than 600,000 distinct CDR3 sequences, approximately 15% seen once. Germline V CDR1 and CDR2: SGHTA, FQGTGA. This CDR3 region has 14 residues. Trimming stripped 0 bases from V and 5 bases from J, with 10 bases between. The sample holds a few counts of this clonotype.

This chain connects TRBV7-3 to TRBJ1-1, with D maybe TRBD1 (6 bases). The sample consisted of blood. The origin of this receptor is a woman aged 30 to 39 with Graves' ophthalmopathy. CDR3 protein: CASSLTGGATEAFF. The CDR3 region has the DNA TGTGCCAGCAGCTTAACGGGGGGGGCTACTGAAGCTTTCTTT.